A selection of T cell receptor beta chains follows, all from one sample in a study of human T cells and chemical hapten exposure. TCRdb processed the RACE reads anew with MiXCR; each CDR3 protein has one entry. The top ten clones hold roughly 8% of a sample with approximately 340,000 distinct CDR3 sequences, around 7% of them seen once. The sequenced sample was whole blood, obtained in connection with sensitization to the hapten diphenylcyclopropenone (DPC). The source is a woman aged 18-29 years with alopecia areata. Some clones in this sample may be carry-over from other donors' samples. Each CDR3 is given with its conserved first and last residue. The D gene is left open where the match is weak. Clone size appears in some rows only: once, few, many, or a class for an expanded clone.

d_call,j_call,v_call,clone_size,cdr3_aa,cdr3_nt
TRBD1,TRBJ2-7,TRBV6-2/TRBV6-3,few,CASSPTGQTYEQYF,TGTGCCAGCAGTCCGACGGGACAGACCTACGAGCAGTACTTC
-,TRBJ2-5,TRBV12-3/TRBV12-4,many,CASSLEGTPQETQYF,TGTGCCAGCAGTTTAGAAGGGACACCACAAGAGACCCAGTACTTC
-,TRBJ2-1,TRBV2,-,CASRAWGESEQFF,TGTGCCAGCAGAGCTTGGGGGGAGAGTGAGCAGTTCTTC
TRBD1,TRBJ2-6,TRBV5-1,few,CASRGDRPSGANVLTF,TGCGCCAGCAGGGGGGACAGACCGTCTGGGGCCAACGTCCTGACTTTC
TRBD1,TRBJ2-2,TRBV12-3/TRBV12-4,-,CASSLVQGAVGELFF,TGTGCCAGCAGTTTAGTCCAGGGGGCGGTCGGGGAGCTGTTTTTT
-,TRBJ2-3,TRBV9,many,CASSVDTITGDTQYF,TGTGCCAGCAGCGTGGACACCATCACCGGGGATACGCAGTATTTT
-,TRBJ1-5,TRBV7-2,few,CASSVSHSQPQHF,TGTGCCAGCAGCGTGTCCCATTCTCAGCCCCAGCATTTT
TRBD2,TRBJ2-3,TRBV11-2,few,CASSFLGLAGAGDTQYF,TGTGCCAGCAGCTTCCTAGGACTAGCGGGGGCCGGAGATACGCAGTATTTT
-,TRBJ2-3,TRBV4-3,many,CASSQDRSGRDTQYF,TGCGCCAGCAGCCAAGATCGATCCGGGAGAGATACGCAGTATTTT
TRBD1,TRBJ2-7,TRBV2,many,CASSEEQGASYEQYF,TGTGCCAGCAGTGAGGAGCAGGGGGCTTCTTACGAGCAGTACTTC
-,TRBJ1-5,TRBV12-3/TRBV12-4,-,CASSIRQVNQPQHF,TGTGCCAGCAGTATCCGACAGGTCAATCAGCCCCAGCATTTT
TRBD1,TRBJ1-3,TRBV29-1,-,CSVAGGVSGNTIYF,TGCAGCGTTGCAGGGGGCGTCTCTGGAAACACCATATATTTT
-,TRBJ2-2,TRBV2,many,CASRDTDGQPNTGELFF,TGTGCCAGCAGGGATACAGATGGACAGCCGAACACCGGGGAGCTGTTTTTT
TRBD1,TRBJ1-1,TRBV6-2/TRBV6-3,few,CASSHPQDRVLYEAFF,TGTGCCAGCAGTCACCCACAGGACAGGGTGCTTTATGAAGCTTTCTTT
TRBD1,TRBJ1-2,TRBV4-2,-,CASSQDWGQGAEGYTF,TGTGCCAGCAGCCAAGATTGGGGGCAGGGGGCAGAGGGCTACACCTTC
TRBD1,TRBJ1-1,TRBV5-1,few,CASSYTGVQDTEAFF,TGCGCCAGCAGCTACACAGGGGTTCAGGATACTGAAGCTTTCTTT
TRBD2,TRBJ2-2,TRBV6-1,-,CASSVAGAYTGELFF,TGTGCCAGCAGCGTAGCGGGGGCCTACACCGGGGAGCTGTTTTTT
-,TRBJ2-7,TRBV5-6,many,CASSLYVRDEQYF,TGTGCCAGCAGCTTGTACGTCAGGGACGAGCAGTACTTC
-,TRBJ2-7,TRBV29-1,few,CSVALPGNEQYF,TGCAGCGTTGCGCTGCCCGGAAACGAGCAGTACTTC
TRBD2,TRBJ2-1,TRBV6-2/TRBV6-3,few,CASSYQLAGAADEQFF,TGTGCCAGCAGTTACCAACTAGCGGGGGCAGCTGATGAGCAGTTCTTC
TRBD1,TRBJ1-5,TRBV19,few,CASSIWTGGINQPQHF,TGTGCCAGTAGTATTTGGACAGGGGGGATCAATCAGCCCCAGCATTTT
TRBD2,TRBJ2-1,TRBV7-2,-,CASSLATSGYNEQFF,TGTGCCAGCAGCTTAGCTACTAGCGGGTACAATGAGCAGTTCTTC
TRBD1,TRBJ1-1,TRBV5-1,many,CASSAGTALNTEAFF,TGCGCCAGCAGCGCCGGGACAGCTTTGAACACTGAAGCTTTCTTT
TRBD2,TRBJ2-6,TRBV28,many,CASSLLLAGGPGANVLTF,TGTGCCAGCAGTTTATTGCTAGCGGGGGGGCCCGGGGCCAACGTCCTGACTTTC
-,TRBJ1-2,TRBV20-1,-,CSARDPAGSTKYGYTF,TGCAGTGCTAGAGATCCGGCAGGGAGTACTAAGTATGGCTACACCTTC
TRBD1,TRBJ2-7,TRBV20-1,many,CSASTRPLGQTYEQYF,TGCAGTGCCTCTACCCGACCTTTGGGACAGACGTACGAGCAGTACTTC
-,TRBJ1-4,TRBV4-1,-,CASSQVGGAEKLFF,TGCGCCAGCAGCCAAGTCGGGGGCGCCGAAAAACTGTTTTTT
-,TRBJ2-3,TRBV27,-,CASSLIGTGGTDTQYF,TGTGCCAGCAGTTTAATTGGGACGGGTGGCACAGATACGCAGTATTTT
-,TRBJ1-2,TRBV12-3/TRBV12-4,-,CASSFSGPDGYTF,TGTGCCAGCAGTTTTTCCGGGCCCGATGGCTACACCTTC
-,TRBJ2-2,TRBV6-2/TRBV6-3,-,CASGPYTGELFF,TGTGCCAGCGGGCCATACACCGGGGAGCTGTTTTTT
-,TRBJ1-6,TRBV6-5,-,CASSAGDRGPNSPLHF,TGTGCCAGCAGTGCGGGAGACCGGGGGCCTAATTCACCCCTCCACTTT
-,TRBJ1-2,TRBV29-1,few,CSVEGSGEYSGYTF,TGCAGCGTTGAAGGGTCTGGGGAGTATTCTGGCTACACCTTC
TRBD2,TRBJ2-3,TRBV7-2,few,CASSILAGLSPDTQYF,TGTGCCAGCAGCATCCTAGCGGGGCTATCCCCAGATACGCAGTATTTT
-,TRBJ2-2,TRBV24-1,-,CATSDLFPGPGASTGELFF,TGTGCCACCAGTGATTTGTTCCCGGGCCCAGGGGCGTCCACCGGGGAGCTGTTTTTT
TRBD1,TRBJ1-5,TRBV6-6,few,CASSYSDRVIYQPQHF,TGTGCCAGCAGTTACTCGGACAGGGTGATTTATCAGCCCCAGCATTTT
-,TRBJ2-7,TRBV12-3/TRBV12-4,-,CASSFSIYEQYF,TGTGCCAGCAGCTTCTCAATCTACGAGCAGTACTTC
-,TRBJ1-2,TRBV12-3/TRBV12-4,few,CASSLRRGGYTF,TGTGCCAGCAGTCTCAGGCGGGGAGGCTACACCTTC
-,TRBJ2-5,TRBV7-2,few,CASSPPPENRETQYF,TGTGCCAGCAGCCCCCCCCCAGAAAACCGAGAGACCCAGTACTTC
TRBD1,TRBJ1-6,TRBV20-1,-,CSANLDRNSPLHF,TGCAGTGCAAACCTGGACAGGAATTCACCCCTCCACTTT
TRBD1,TRBJ1-1,TRBV7-9,-,CASSFPRGRRDTEAFF,TGTGCCAGCAGCTTCCCCAGGGGGCGCCGGGACACTGAAGCTTTCTTT
TRBD1,TRBJ1-1,TRBV5-4,-,CASSSDRAANTEAFF,TGTGCCAGCAGCTCGGACAGGGCGGCGAACACTGAAGCTTTCTTT
TRBD1,TRBJ1-1,TRBV11-3,-,CASSPGGGPLNTEAFF,TGTGCCAGCAGCCCCGGAGGGGGCCCCTTAAACACTGAAGCTTTCTTT
-,TRBJ2-3,TRBV7-9,few,CASIFRDGSTDTQYF,TGTGCCAGCATCTTTAGGGACGGATCCACAGATACGCAGTATTTT
TRBD1,TRBJ1-5,TRBV20-1,-,CSATRVGGSNQPQHF,TGCAGTGCCACGCGGGTAGGGGGCAGCAATCAGCCCCAGCATTTT
-,TRBJ2-3,TRBV7-9,many,CASSETGILADTQYF,TGTGCCAGCAGCGAAACAGGGATACTCGCAGATACGCAGTATTTT
-,TRBJ2-1,TRBV12-3/TRBV12-4,-,CASSFRREQFF,TGTGCCAGCAGTTTCCGCAGGGAGCAGTTCTTC
-,TRBJ2-3,TRBV5-1,many,CASSLADTQYF,TGTGCCAGCAGCTTAGCAGATACGCAGTATTTT
TRBD2,TRBJ2-4,TRBV7-9,-,CASSLSGEKAKNIQYF,TGTGCCAGCAGCCTTAGCGGGGAGAAAGCCAAAAACATTCAGTACTTC
-,TRBJ2-7,TRBV27,many,CASSSGSVHEQYF,TGTGCCAGCAGTTCTGGCAGTGTCCACGAGCAGTACTTC
TRBD2,TRBJ2-5,TRBV3-1,many,CASSQQRGAQETQYF,TGTGCCAGCAGCCAACAGCGGGGGGCTCAAGAGACCCAGTACTTC
-,TRBJ2-2,TRBV7-6,many,CASSLLPGQGGTGELFF,TGTGCCAGCAGCTTACTCCCGGGACAAGGGGGGACCGGGGAGCTGTTTTTT
TRBD2,TRBJ2-3,TRBV12-3/TRBV12-4,many,CASSSSGLAGGRDTQYF,TGTGCCAGCAGTTCCTCGGGACTAGCGGGGGGGCGAGATACGCAGTATTTT
TRBD1,TRBJ1-6,TRBV5-1,few,CASSLDGTGLNSPLHF,TGCGCCAGCAGCTTGGACGGGACAGGGCTTAATTCACCCCTCCACTTT